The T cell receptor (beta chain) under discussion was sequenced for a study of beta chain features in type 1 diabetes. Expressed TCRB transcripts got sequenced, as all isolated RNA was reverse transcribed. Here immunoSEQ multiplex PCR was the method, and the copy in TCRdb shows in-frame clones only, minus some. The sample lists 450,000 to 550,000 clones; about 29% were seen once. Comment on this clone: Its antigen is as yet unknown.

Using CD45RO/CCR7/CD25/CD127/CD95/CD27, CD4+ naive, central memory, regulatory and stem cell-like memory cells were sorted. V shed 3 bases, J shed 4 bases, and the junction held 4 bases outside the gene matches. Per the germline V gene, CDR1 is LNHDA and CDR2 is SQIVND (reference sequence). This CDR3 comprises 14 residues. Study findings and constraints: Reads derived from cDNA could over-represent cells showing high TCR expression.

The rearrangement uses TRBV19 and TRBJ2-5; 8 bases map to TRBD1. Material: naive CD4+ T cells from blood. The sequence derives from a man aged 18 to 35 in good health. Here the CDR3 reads CASSIRTGTETQYF. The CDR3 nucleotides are TGTGCCAGTAGTATCCGGACAGGGACAGAGACCCAGTACTTC.